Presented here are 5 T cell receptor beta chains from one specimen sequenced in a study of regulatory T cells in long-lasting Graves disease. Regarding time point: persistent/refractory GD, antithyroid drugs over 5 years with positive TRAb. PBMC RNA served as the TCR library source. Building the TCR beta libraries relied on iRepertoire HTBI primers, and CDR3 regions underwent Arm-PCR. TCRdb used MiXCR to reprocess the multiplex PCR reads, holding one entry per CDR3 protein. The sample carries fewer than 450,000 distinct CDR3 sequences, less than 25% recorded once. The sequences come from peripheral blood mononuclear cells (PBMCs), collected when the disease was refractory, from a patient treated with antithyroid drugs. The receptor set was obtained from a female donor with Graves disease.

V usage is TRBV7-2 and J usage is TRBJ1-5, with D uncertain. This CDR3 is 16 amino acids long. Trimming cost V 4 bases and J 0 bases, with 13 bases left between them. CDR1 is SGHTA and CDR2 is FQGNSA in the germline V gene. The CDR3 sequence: CASSYYFGNSNQPQHF. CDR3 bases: TGTGCCAGCAGCTATTACTTTGGGAATAGCAATCAGCCCCAGCATTTT.

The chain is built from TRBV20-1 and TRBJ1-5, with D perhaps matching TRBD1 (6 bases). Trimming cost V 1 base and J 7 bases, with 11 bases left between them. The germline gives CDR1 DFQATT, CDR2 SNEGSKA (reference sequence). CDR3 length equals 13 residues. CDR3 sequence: CSARGGGGQPQHF. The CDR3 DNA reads TGCAGTGCTAGAGGGGGGGGGGGCCAGCCCCAGCATTTT.

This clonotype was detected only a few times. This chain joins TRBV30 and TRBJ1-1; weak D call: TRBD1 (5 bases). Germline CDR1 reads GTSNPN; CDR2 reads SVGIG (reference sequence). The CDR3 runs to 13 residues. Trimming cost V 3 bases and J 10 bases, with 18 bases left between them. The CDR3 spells CAWSPPGGLGAFF. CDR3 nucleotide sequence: TGTGCCTGGAGCCCACCTGGGGGTTTGGGAGCTTTCTTT.

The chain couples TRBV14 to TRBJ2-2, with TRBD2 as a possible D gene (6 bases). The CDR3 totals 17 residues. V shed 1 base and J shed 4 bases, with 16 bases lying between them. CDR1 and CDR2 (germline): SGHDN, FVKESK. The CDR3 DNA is TGTGCCAGCAGCCAAGCGGGAGAGGTTCGGAGCACCGGGGAGCTGTTTTTT. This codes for CASSQAGEVRSTGELFF.

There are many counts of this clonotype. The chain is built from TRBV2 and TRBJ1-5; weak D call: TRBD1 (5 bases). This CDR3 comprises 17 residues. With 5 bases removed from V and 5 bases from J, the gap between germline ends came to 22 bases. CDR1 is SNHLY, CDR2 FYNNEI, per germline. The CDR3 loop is CASSRDSTGGGHQPQHF. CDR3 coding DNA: TGTGCCAGCAGTCGAGACAGTACGGGAGGAGGCCATCAGCCCCAGCATTTT.